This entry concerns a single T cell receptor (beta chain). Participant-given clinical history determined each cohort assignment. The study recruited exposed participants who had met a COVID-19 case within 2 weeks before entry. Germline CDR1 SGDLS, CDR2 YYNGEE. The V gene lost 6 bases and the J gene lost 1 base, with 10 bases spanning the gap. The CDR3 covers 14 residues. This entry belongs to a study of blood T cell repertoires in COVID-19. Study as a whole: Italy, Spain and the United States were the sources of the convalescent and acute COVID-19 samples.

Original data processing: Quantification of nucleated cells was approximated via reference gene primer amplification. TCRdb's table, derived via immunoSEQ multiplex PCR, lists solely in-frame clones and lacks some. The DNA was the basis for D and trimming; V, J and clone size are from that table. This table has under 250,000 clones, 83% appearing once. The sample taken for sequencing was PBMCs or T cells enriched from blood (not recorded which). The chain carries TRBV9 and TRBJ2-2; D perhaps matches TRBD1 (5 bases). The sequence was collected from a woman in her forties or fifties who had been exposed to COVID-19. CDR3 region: CASKLGQNTGELFF. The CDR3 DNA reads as TGTGCCAGCAAGCTCGGACAGAACACCGGGGAGCTGTTTTTT.